Shown below are 30 T cell receptor beta chains from a single sample sequenced in a study of T cell responses to AZD1222 COVID-19 vaccine. This table comes from immunoSEQ multiplex PCR, and its TCRdb copy is limited to in-frame clones, with some not included. The sample carries 120,000 or so clones, more than 65% recorded once. The source material was peripheral blood, sampled 28 days after the second AZD1222 dose. All receptors derive from an adult who received the AZD1222 COVID-19 vaccine.

The chain employs TRBV5-6 and TRBJ2-7; D remains unclear. The germline CDR1 and CDR2 sequences are SGHDT and YYEEEE. This CDR3 is built from 16 residues. V lost 0 bases, J lost 3 bases, and 16 bases lay in between. The CDR3 region has the DNA TGTGCCAGCAGCTTGGAAGGATACCTCTTCTACTACGAGCAGTACTTC. This sequence encodes CASSLEGYLFYYEQYF.

This clone appeared a single time. J is TRBJ1-1 and V is TRBV11-2; no firm D call. Germline loops: CDR1 SGHAT, CDR2 FQNNGV. The CDR3 is made up of 12 amino acids. V lost 3 bases to trimming and J lost 4 bases, with 6 bases between them. The CDR3 protein is CASSFSLTEAFF. The CDR3 nucleotides read TGTGCCAGCAGCTTCTCGCTCACTGAAGCTTTCTTT. Filled out from reference TRBV11-2 and TRBJ1-1, the complete variable domain reads EAGVAQSPRYKIIEKRQSVAFWCNPISGHATLYWYQQILGQGPKLLIQFQNNGVVDDSQLPKDRFSAERLKGVDSTLKIQPAKLEDSAVYLCASSFSLTEAFFGQGTRLTVV.

The chain carries TRBV7-9 and TRBJ2-3, with D maybe TRBD2 (6 bases). In germline, CDR1 is SEHNR, CDR2 FQNEAQ (reference sequence). The CDR3 is 15 amino acids. Trimming took off 2 bases at V and 2 bases at J, with 11 bases between the two ends. As DNA, the CDR3 is TGTGCCAGCAGCTTATTAGCGGCTTTCACAGATACGCAGTATTTT. As protein: CASSLLAAFTDTQYF.

The rearrangement links TRBV28 to TRBJ2-4; D possibly matches TRBD1 or TRBD2 (5 bases each). The CDR3 has 16 amino acids. Per the germline V gene, CDR1 is MDHEN and CDR2 is SYDVKM. Trimming took off 3 bases at V and 1 base at J, with 13 bases between the two ends. The CDR3 DNA reads as TGTGCCAGCAGTTTTCTTTGGGACCCGGCCAAAAACATTCAGTACTTC. This translates into CASSFLWDPAKNIQYF.

The chain recombines TRBV28 with TRBJ1-2, with a possible D match to TRBD1 (5 bases). CDR3 length: 15 residues. The germline CDR1 and CDR2 sequences are MDHEN and SYDVKM. V dropped 4 bases and J dropped 8 bases, with 20 bases sitting between them. CDR3 DNA sequence: TGTGCCAGCAGTTCTTCAGGGCTTCCGCCCTTAGGCTACACCTTC. Translation: CASSSSGLPPLGYTF.

The chain joins TRBV5-1 to TRBJ1-2; D is unclear. CDR3 size: 14 residues. Germline CDR1 SGHRS, CDR2 YFSETQ. With 0 bases removed from V and 5 bases from J, the gap between germline ends came to 11 bases. DNA of the CDR3: TGCGCCAGCAGCTTGGTGCAGGACGGGTATGGCTACACCTTC. This translates into CASSLVQDGYGYTF.

The chain recombines TRBV5-6 with TRBJ2-7, with D perhaps matching TRBD1 (5 bases). From germline, CDR1 is SGHDT and CDR2 YYEEEE. The CDR3 covers 14 residues. V was trimmed by 1 base and J by 6 bases, leaving 14 bases between them. The DNA of the CDR3 is TGTGCCAGCAGCTTGAGAAGGGGAAGGAGCGAGCAGTACTTC. Its protein product is CASSLRRGRSEQYF.

The chain combines TRBV19 with TRBJ1-2; the match to TRBD1 covers 7 bases. V shed 9 bases and J 7 bases; nucleotides not matched to a gene: 14. CDR1 LNHDA and CDR2 SQIVND come from the germline V gene (reference sequence). The length of the CDR3 is 14 residues. The CDR3 region is CASQIPGQYSGYTF. CDR3 coding DNA: TGTGCCAGCCAAATTCCGGGACAGTATTCTGGCTACACCTTC.

The rearrangement uses TRBV5-1 and TRBJ1-4; TRBD1 aligns across 12 bases. This CDR3 region has 16 residues. Unmatched junction bases numbered 10, after V lost 0 bases and J lost 13 bases. Germline CDR1 reads SGHRS; CDR2 reads YFSETQ. The CDR3 is CASSLGDRGRDTVLFF. As DNA, the CDR3 is TGCGCCAGCAGCTTGGGGGACAGGGGGCGCGATACGGTACTGTTTTTT.

The chain links TRBV7-2 to TRBJ1-2, with 7 positions matching TRBD1. Trimming at V came to 0 bases and at J to 3 bases, leaving 7 bases not matched to a gene. The CDR3 sequence is 16 residues long. The V gene's germline CDR1 is SGHTA and CDR2 FQGNSA. The CDR3 loop reads CASSLASSGGHYGYTF. CDR3 DNA sequence: TGTGCCAGCAGCTTAGCTTCGTCAGGGGGACACTATGGCTACACCTTC.

The rearrangement uses TRBV27 and TRBJ1-4; D ambiguous. Trimming took off 1 base at V and 0 bases at J, with 6 bases between the two ends. This CDR3 is built from 15 residues. Germline values: CDR1 MNHEY, CDR2 SMNVEV (reference sequence). CDR3 bases: TGTGCCAGCAGTTTATTGGGAGCAACTAATGAAAAACTGTTTTTT. Amino acids: CASSLLGATNEKLFF. The full variable domain, in which reference TRBV27 and TRBJ1-4 provide the parts outside the CDR3, is EAQVTQNPRYLITVTGKKLTVTCSQNMNHEYMSWYRQDPGLGLRQIYYSMNVEVTDKGDVPEGYKVSRKEKRNFPLILESPSPNQTSLYFCASSLLGATNEKLFFGSGTQLSVL.

This chain links TRBV15 with TRBJ1-1; D may be TRBD1 (5 bases). The V end was cut by 5 bases, the J end by 4 bases, with 20 bases between. CDR1 is LNHNV and CDR2 is YYDKDF in the germline V gene (reference sequence). CDR3 length: 16 residues. This chain's CDR3 is CATSDWGGAVGTEAFF. In nucleotides, the CDR3 is TGTGCCACCAGCGACTGGGGAGGGGCGGTGGGCACTGAAGCTTTCTTT.

The gene calls are TRBV28 and TRBJ1-2, with 11 bases fitting TRBD1. The V gene's germline CDR1 is MDHEN and CDR2 SYDVKM. This CDR3 is 15 amino acids long. V shed 7 bases, J shed 3 bases, and the junction held 7 bases outside the gene matches. Here the CDR3 DNA reads TGTGCCAGCAAACCGGGACAGGGGGGACACTATGGCTACACCTTC. Encoded protein: CASKPGQGGHYGYTF.

This sequence joins TRBV6-4 and TRBJ1-5; no firm D call. Germline-derived CDR1 and CDR2 are MRHNA and SNTAGT. The germline V and J ends were trimmed by 0 bases and 3 bases, with 9 bases remaining between them. This CDR3 is 15 amino acids long. The CDR3 DNA reads as TGTGCCAGCAGTGACTCAAAGGTCGTCAATCAGCCCCAGCATTTT. Encoded protein: CASSDSKVVNQPQHF.

The chain links TRBV7-2 to TRBJ1-1; 11 nucleotides line up with TRBD1. CDR3 size: 15 residues. Germline values: CDR1 SGHTA, CDR2 FQGNSA. Germline trimming cut 2 bases from V and 5 bases from J; bases unmatched to any gene: 4. CDR3 sequence reads: CASSLTGQGETEAFF. CDR3 nucleotides: TGTGCCAGCAGCTTAACGGGACAGGGGGAAACTGAAGCTTTCTTT.

The chain couples TRBV2 to TRBJ1-5; maybe TRBD1 (5 bases). Trimming pared 1 base from V and 4 bases from J, leaving 11 bases between. This CDR3 is built from 15 residues. In germline, CDR1 is SNHLY, CDR2 FYNNEI. CDR3 nucleotide sequence: TGTGCCAGCAGTGAAGGGACATATCAGAATCAGCCCCAGCATTTT. This translates into CASSEGTYQNQPQHF.

V gene TRBV10-3 combines with J gene TRBJ1-1; D unresolved. V was cut by 4 bases and J by 3 bases, with 12 bases left in between. The germline V gene has CDR1 ENHRY and CDR2 SYGVKD. This CDR3 contains 14 residues. The CDR3 DNA reads TGTGCCATCAGTGCTAGTCTGGGCCACACTGAAGCTTTCTTT. Amino acids: CAISASLGHTEAFF.

This clone occurred once. The chain joins TRBV9 to TRBJ1-1; D is possibly TRBD1 (5 bases). Germline CDR1 is SGDLS and CDR2 is YYNGEE. The CDR3 has 14 residues. V lost 3 bases and J lost 1, with 10 bases in between. Written as DNA, the CDR3 is TGTGCCAGCAGCGGGGGCCCGCCGAACACTGAAGCTTTCTTT. Translated: CASSGGPPNTEAFF. The entire variable domain, with the rest obtained from reference TRBV9 and TRBJ1-1, is as follows: DSGVTQTPKHLITATGQRVTLRCSPRSGDLSVYWYQQSLDQGLQFLIQYYNGEERAKGNILERFSAQQFPDLHSELNLSSLELGDSALYFCASSGGPPNTEAFFGQGTRLTVV.

The CDR3 bases are TGTGCCAGCAGCCCGGGCCGGGGGGAAGGTGAAGCTTTCTTT. Residues: CASSPGRGEGEAFF. V is TRBV7-8 and J is TRBJ1-1; D may be TRBD1 (5 bases). Germline CDR1 SGHVS, CDR2 FQNEAQ. V was shortened by 5 bases and J by 7 bases, with 17 bases between the two germline ends. The CDR3 is made up of 14 amino acids.

This chain uses TRBV20-1 with TRBJ1-3; D gene uncertain. The V end lost 5 bases, the J end lost 4 bases, and 3 bases lay between the germline ends. CDR3 length: 10 residues. CDR1 is DFQATT and CDR2 is SNEGSKA in the germline V gene (reference sequence). The DNA of the CDR3 is TGCAGTGCTCAGGGAAACACCATATATTTT. As protein: CSAQGNTIYF.

The chain joins TRBV4-2 to TRBJ2-2; no definite D call. The germline V and J ends were trimmed by 5 bases and 4 bases, with 11 bases remaining between them. CDR1 is LGHNA and CDR2 is YNFKEQ in the germline V gene. This CDR3 region has 14 residues. The CDR3 DNA is TGTGCCAGCAGCGGGGTGGTGGGCACCGGGGAGCTGTTTTTT. Amino acid sequence: CASSGVVGTGELFF.

The chain recombines TRBV12-3 or TRBV12-4 with TRBJ2-3; D perhaps matches TRBD1 (6 bases). V gave up 6 bases and J gave up 8 bases, with 12 bases separating them. There are 12 residues in the CDR3. This CDR3 is CASRAGVPTQYF. The CDR3 DNA is TGTGCCAGCAGGGCAGGGGTTCCTACGCAGTATTTT.

The chain combines TRBV7-8 with TRBJ1-5; D unclear. Between the trimmed V and J ends, which lost 1 base and 6 bases, there was a span of 10 bases. CDR3 length: 14 amino acids. Germline V CDR1 and CDR2: SGHVS, FQNEAQ. Here the CDR3 DNA reads TGTGCCAGCAGCTTAGACTCGTCGGGTCAGCCCCAGCATTTT. Its protein product is CASSLDSSGQPQHF.

The chain links TRBV15 to TRBJ2-6; perhaps TRBD1 as D (5 bases). V was trimmed by 0 bases and J by 0 bases, leaving 12 bases between them. This CDR3 spans 18 amino acids. Germline-derived CDR1 and CDR2 are LNHNV and YYDKDF (reference sequence). This CDR3 is CATSRDRTTRSGANVLTF. CDR3 DNA: TGTGCCACCAGCAGAGATCGGACAACCCGCTCTGGGGCCAACGTCCTGACTTTC.

The chain uses TRBV11-2 and TRBJ1-1; D possibly corresponds to TRBD1 (5 bases). The germline V gene has CDR1 SGHAT and CDR2 FQNNGV. This CDR3 contains 12 residues. Trimming left V 6 bases short and J 8 bases short, with 13 bases between. The CDR3 loop is CASSPEGIEAFF. In DNA, the CDR3 is TGTGCCAGCAGTCCGGAGGGGATCGAAGCTTTCTTT.

The chain combines TRBV9 with TRBJ1-1, with a possible D match to TRBD1 (6 bases). V gave up 0 bases and J gave up 4 bases, with 10 bases separating them. CDR3 length: 14 amino acids. The germline CDR1 and CDR2 sequences are SGDLS and YYNGEE. DNA for the CDR3: TGTGCCAGCAGCGTAGAACAGGGCCCCACTGAAGCTTTCTTT. Its translation: CASSVEQGPTEAFF.

This clone was seen more than once but under ten times. The chain joins TRBV28 to TRBJ1-6; TRBD1 might be the D (5 bases). With 4 bases removed from V and 7 bases from J, the gap between germline ends came to 11 bases. CDR3 length equals 14 residues. Germline V lookup: CDR1 MDHEN, CDR2 SYDVKM. In DNA, the CDR3 is TGTGCCAGCAGTTCGCGGGGGTCAAATTCACCCCTCCACTTT. Protein: CASSSRGSNSPLHF.

This chain joins TRBV5-5 and TRBJ1-5, with D possibly being TRBD1 (6 bases). V lost 4 bases to trimming and J lost 3 bases, with 17 bases between them. Germline assignment: CDR1 SGHKS and CDR2 YYEKEE (reference sequence). The length of the CDR3 is 16 residues. The CDR3 DNA sequence: TGTGCCAGCAGCCCCCGACTGACAGGATCCAATCAGCCCCAGCATTTT. Its protein product is CASSPRLTGSNQPQHF. The full variable domain, in which reference TRBV5-5 and TRBJ1-5 provide the parts outside the CDR3, is DAGVTQSPTHLIKTRGQQVTLRCSPISGHKSVSWYQQVLGQGPQFIFQYYEKEERGRGNFPDRFSARQFPNYSSELNVNALLLGDSALYLCASSPRLTGSNQPQHFGDGTRLSIL.

This clone has a count of ten or more. The rearrangement links TRBV2 to TRBJ1-5; D perhaps matches TRBD1 (5 bases). CDR1 SNHLY and CDR2 FYNNEI come from the germline V gene. The CDR3 totals 15 residues. The ends were cut back, 5 bases at V and 1 base at J, with 12 bases in the middle. CDR3 in amino acids: CASSRGTPSNQPQHF. The CDR3, as DNA: TGTGCCAGCAGTCGCGGGACTCCCAGCAATCAGCCCCAGCATTTT.

The V gene is TRBV9, the J gene TRBJ2-2; possible D gene TRBD2, 5 bases. Germline V gene data show CDR1 as SGDLS and CDR2 as YYNGEE. CDR3 length: 15 amino acids. V was cut by 1 base and J by 4 bases, with 11 bases left in between. The CDR3 here is CASSVRGFSTGELFF. CDR3 bases: TGTGCCAGCAGCGTAAGAGGGTTTAGCACCGGGGAGCTGTTTTTT.